This is a list of T cell receptor beta chains from one sample in a study of cytomegalovirus exposure and HLA in healthy donors. Method: immunoSEQ multiplex PCR; TCRdb's copy keeps in-frame clones and lacks some. The sample lists under 150,000 clones, about 90% occurring once. The sample comprised PBMCs. These TCRs come from a man aged 18-30 years in good health and CMV-seronegative. Both conserved end residues are part of each CDR3. Each record gives: CDR3 length, J gene, V gene, clone size, CDR3 protein. Rows may omit the clone size; those that give it use once, few, many or a size class.

>14|TRBJ2-7|TRBV19|.
CASSATGANYEQYF
>15|TRBJ2-1|TRBV7-8|.
CASSREAGEVNEQFF
>16|TRBJ2-3|TRBV7-7|.
CASSPSRSGAGDTQYF
>13|TRBJ1-2|TRBV15|few
CATSSGGSYGYTF
>14|TRBJ1-5|TRBV13|.
CASGVGQGHQPQHF
>16|TRBJ1-1|TRBV15|.
CATSRDPEGLVTEAFF
>15|TRBJ1-1|TRBV30|.
CAWSPKGPENTEAFF
>14|TRBJ1-2|TRBV9|.
CASSAHRGNYGYTF
>16|TRBJ1-3|TRBV15|.
CATSRPGHSSGNTIYF
>14|TRBJ2-7|TRBV6-6|.
CASRYRDSTYEQYF
>15|TRBJ2-1|TRBV19|.
CASSTSGDSYNEQFF
>12|TRBJ2-3|TRBV13|.
CASSSRADTQYF
>15|TRBJ2-1|TRBV6-1|.
CASRYSVAPYNEQFF
>15|TRBJ2-2|TRBV14|.
CASSQVQGGTGELFF
>13|TRBJ2-7|TRBV27|.
CASSPGQFYEQYF
>15|TRBJ2-3|TRBV2|.
CASSEVRGRTDTQYF
>14|TRBJ2-5|TRBV27|.
CASSPKGAGETQYF
>12|TRBJ1-3|TRBV2|few
CASSDPRNTIYF
>16|TRBJ2-7|TRBV4-2|.
CASSQDLGAGGPEQYF
>14|TRBJ2-7|TRBV5-8|few
CASSPPNRGYEQYF
>15|TRBJ2-5|TRBV2|.
CASSSTSARGETQYF
>17|TRBJ2-1|TRBV18|.
CASSQGGRDRADNEQFF
>15|TRBJ1-2|TRBV6-5|.
CASSPPGQRMYGYTF
>15|TRBJ2-7|TRBV6-1|.
CASTTTGTGDHEQYF
>16|TRBJ2-3|TRBV5-1|.
CASSPDSSGGAYTQYF
>14|TRBJ1-3|TRBV28|.
CASSFDSSGNTIYF
>15|TRBJ2-5|TRBV7-2|once
CASSSGTGGWQTQYF
>15|TRBJ2-2|TRBV4-3|few
CASSPTSGHTGELFF
>15|TRBJ2-7|TRBV6-1|.
CASSEGRNPSYEQYF
>15|TRBJ2-7|TRBV6-5|.
CASSAPGQGALGQYF
>14|TRBJ2-3|TRBV11-1|.
CASSLQGIADTQYF
>11|TRBJ2-7|TRBV6-5|few
CASSRGYEQYF
>14|TRBJ1-2|TRBV6-5|.
CASSTSGGSYGYTF
>15|TRBJ2-2|TRBV7-9|.
CASRYGQGGSGELFF
>16|TRBJ1-5|TRBV6-1|.
CASSDLAGQGTQPQHF
>12|TRBJ2-7|TRBV10-1|.
CASSESGLEQYF
>12|TRBJ1-3|TRBV19|.
CASSMTGNTIYF
>13|TRBJ2-2|TRBV7-8|.
CASSLGTGGELFF
>13|TRBJ2-7|TRBV9|.
CASSVTTGAEQYF
>15|TRBJ1-1|TRBV7-9|.
CASSLSTPFNTEAFF
>15|TRBJ2-4|TRBV10-1|.
CASSEGQGSLGIQYF
>16|TRBJ1-2|TRBV5-6|.
CASSPRQGRTNYGYTF
>15|TRBJ2-7|TRBV7-2|.
CASSARGSGGYEQYF